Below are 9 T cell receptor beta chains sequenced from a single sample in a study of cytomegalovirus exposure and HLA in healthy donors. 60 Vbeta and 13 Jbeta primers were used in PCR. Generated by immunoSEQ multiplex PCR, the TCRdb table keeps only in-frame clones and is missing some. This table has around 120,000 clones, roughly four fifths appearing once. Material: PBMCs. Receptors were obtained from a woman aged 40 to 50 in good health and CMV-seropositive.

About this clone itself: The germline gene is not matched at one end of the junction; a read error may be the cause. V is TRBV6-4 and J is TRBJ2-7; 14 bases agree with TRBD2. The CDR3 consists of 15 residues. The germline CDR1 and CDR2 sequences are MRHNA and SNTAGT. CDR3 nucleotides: TGTGCCAGCAGTGAGGCCGCCGGGACTAGCGGGAGTCTGCACTTC. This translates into CASSEAAGTSGSLHF.

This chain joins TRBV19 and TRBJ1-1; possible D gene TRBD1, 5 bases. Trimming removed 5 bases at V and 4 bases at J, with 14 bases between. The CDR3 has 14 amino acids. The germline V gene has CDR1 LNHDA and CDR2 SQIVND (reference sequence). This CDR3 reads CASSWDGGGTEAFF. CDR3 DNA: TGTGCCAGTAGTTGGGATGGCGGGGGCACTGAAGCTTTCTTT.

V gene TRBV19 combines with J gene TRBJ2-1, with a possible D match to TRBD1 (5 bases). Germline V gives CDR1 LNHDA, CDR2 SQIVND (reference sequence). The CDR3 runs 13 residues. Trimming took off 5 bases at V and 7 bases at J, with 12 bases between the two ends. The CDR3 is CASSQGFWNEQFF. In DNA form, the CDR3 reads TGTGCCAGTAGTCAGGGTTTTTGGAATGAGCAGTTCTTC.

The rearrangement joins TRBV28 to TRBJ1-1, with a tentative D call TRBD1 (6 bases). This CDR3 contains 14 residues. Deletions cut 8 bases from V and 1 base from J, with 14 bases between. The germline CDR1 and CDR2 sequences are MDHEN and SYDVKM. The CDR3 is CASRFRGRNTEAFF. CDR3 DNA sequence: TGTGCCAGCCGCTTCAGGGGCCGGAACACTGAAGCTTTCTTT.

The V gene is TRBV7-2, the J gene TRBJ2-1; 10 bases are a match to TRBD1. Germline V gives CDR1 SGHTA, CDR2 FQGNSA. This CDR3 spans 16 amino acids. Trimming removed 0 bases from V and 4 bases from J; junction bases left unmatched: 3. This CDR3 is CASSLATGGAYNEQFF. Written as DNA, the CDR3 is TGTGCCAGCAGCTTAGCGACAGGGGGCGCTTACAATGAGCAGTTCTTC.

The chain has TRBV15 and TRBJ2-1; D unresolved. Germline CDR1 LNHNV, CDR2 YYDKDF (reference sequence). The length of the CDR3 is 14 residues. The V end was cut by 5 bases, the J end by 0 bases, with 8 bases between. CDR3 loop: CATSLWSSYNEQFF. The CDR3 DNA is TGTGCCACCAGCCTTTGGAGCTCCTACAATGAGCAGTTCTTC.

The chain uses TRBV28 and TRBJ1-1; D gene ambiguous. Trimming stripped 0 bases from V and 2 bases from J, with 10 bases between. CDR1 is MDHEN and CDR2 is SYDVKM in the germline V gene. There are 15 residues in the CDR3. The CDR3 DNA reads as TGTGCCAGCAGTTTATGGGCGGGGATCAACACTGAAGCTTTCTTT. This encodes CASSLWAGINTEAFF.

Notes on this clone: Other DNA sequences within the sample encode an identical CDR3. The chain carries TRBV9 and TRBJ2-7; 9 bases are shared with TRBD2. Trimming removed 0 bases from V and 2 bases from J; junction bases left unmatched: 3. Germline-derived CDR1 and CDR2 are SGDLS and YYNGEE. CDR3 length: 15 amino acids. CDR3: CASSVGSGGPYEQYF. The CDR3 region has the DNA TGTGCCAGCAGCGTAGGTAGCGGGGGTCCCTACGAGCAGTACTTC.

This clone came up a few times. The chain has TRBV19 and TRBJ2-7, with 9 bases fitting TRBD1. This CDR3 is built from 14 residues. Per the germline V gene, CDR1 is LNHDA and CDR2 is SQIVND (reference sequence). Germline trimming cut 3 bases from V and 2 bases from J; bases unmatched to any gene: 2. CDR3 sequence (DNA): TGTGCCAGTAGTATGTGGGACAGGGCCTACGAGCAGTACTTC. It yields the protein CASSMWDRAYEQYF.